This record covers a single T cell receptor (beta chain). Its antigen is as yet unknown. The V gene lost 7 bases and the J gene lost 7 bases, with 25 bases spanning the gap. Germline V CDR1 and CDR2: MNHEY, SVGEGT. This CDR3 has 17 residues. The data belong to a study of CD8 T cells in ankylosing spondylitis. Using quantitative 5'-RACE with molecular barcodes, the authors made TCR beta libraries. MiXCR, applied by TCRdb to the 5' RACE reads, yields one record per CDR3 protein. The sample shows 450,000 or so distinct CDR3 sequences, 20% to 30% of them seen only once. General study points: Disease-associated clonotypes exhibited CD8+ identity and were relatively infrequent in peripheral blood. Reports say disease-linked clones showed up significantly more in matched ankylosing spondylitis synovial fluid. Apparently characteristic of ankylosing spondylitis blood was a TCR beta motif (under ten highly homologous variants).

The chain recombines TRBV6-2 or TRBV6-3 with TRBJ2-2; D perhaps matches TRBD1 (6 bases). This receptor was taken from a male donor with ankylosing spondylitis. The sample comprised blood, either unsorted or a sorted T cell fraction (not recorded which). This chain's CDR3 is CASTRQDLGSANGELFF. As DNA, the CDR3 is TGTGCCAGCACCAGACAGGATTTGGGGAGTGCAAACGGGGAGCTGTTTTTT.